The 8 T cell receptor beta chains presented below share a single source sample, sequenced in a study of OX40 agonist ivuxolimab in advanced cancers. Profiled with immunoSEQ multiplex PCR; TCRdb holds only in-frame clones, not every one. The sample carries roughly 67,000 clones, around 93% recorded once. The specimen was CD4+ or CD8+ T cells sorted from blood, collected in a trial of the OX40 agonist ivuxolimab. These receptors were taken from an adult with an advanced solid tumor such as melanoma, head and neck, liver or kidney cancer.

V and J are TRBV11-2 and TRBJ2-3; D is undetermined. CDR3 size: 12 residues. Germline CDR1 reads SGHAT; CDR2 reads FQNNGV. V was clipped by 0 bases and J by 4 bases, with 2 bases between them. Here the CDR3 reads CASSLDPDTQYF. The CDR3 bases are TGTGCCAGCAGCTTAGATCCAGATACGCAGTATTTT.

This rearrangement joins TRBV4-2 to TRBJ1-2; 9 bases match TRBD1. With 0 bases clipped from V and 7 bases from J, the junction kept 9 bases outside the gene matches. Germline V gene lookup returns CDR1 LGHNA and CDR2 YNFKEQ. The length of the CDR3 is 16 residues. The DNA for the CDR3 is TGTGCCAGCAGCCAAGATGTCCGGGGACAGGGTTTTGGCTACACCTTC. This encodes CASSQDVRGQGFGYTF.

This sequence joins TRBV19 and TRBJ1-4; 9 bases agree with TRBD1. Germline CDR1 is LNHDA and CDR2 is SQIVND (reference sequence). J gave up 5 bases and V 9 bases, and 4 bases lay outside the gene matches. This CDR3 is 13 amino acids long. CDR3 DNA: TGTGCCAGCGGGACAGGGTCAAATGAAAAACTGTTTTTT. Protein product: CASGTGSNEKLFF.

This clone was counted a single time. The rearrangement links TRBV29-1 to TRBJ1-5, with TRBD1 matching over 7 bases. V lost 8 bases and J lost 4; bases outside the gene matches: 8. The germline CDR1 and CDR2 sequences are SQVTM and ANQGSEA. The CDR3 covers 13 residues. The CDR3 DNA sequence: TGCAGCCCTCCGGGACAGTTAAATCAGCCCCAGCATTTT. It is translated as CSPPGQLNQPQHF.

The chain employs TRBV19 and TRBJ2-7; D could derive from TRBD1 or TRBD2 (5 bases each). This CDR3 region has 14 residues. Trimming removed 7 bases from V and 2 bases from J, with 15 bases in between. Per the germline V gene, CDR1 is LNHDA and CDR2 is SQIVND (reference sequence). The CDR3 spells CASTIGDGPYEQYF. CDR3 bases: TGTGCCAGTACCATAGGGGACGGGCCCTACGAGCAGTACTTC.

A note on this clone: Other nucleotide sequences from this sample produce the same CDR3. V is TRBV9 and J is TRBJ1-1; D is undetermined. Germline V gene lookup returns CDR1 SGDLS and CDR2 YYNGEE. This CDR3 spans 15 amino acids. V lost 0 bases, J lost 2 bases, and 11 bases lay in between. The DNA of the CDR3 is TGTGCCAGCAGCGTAGACGTAGAGACTAACACTGAAGCTTTCTTT. It encodes CASSVDVETNTEAFF.

The J gene is TRBJ1-1, the V gene TRBV7-9; maybe TRBD1 (5 bases). Per germline, CDR1 SEHNR and CDR2 FQNEAQ (reference sequence). CDR3 size: 13 residues. The V end was cut by 1 base, the J end by 11 bases, with 14 bases between. CDR3 sequence reads: CASSLVQGRRAFF. In nucleotides, the CDR3 is TGTGCCAGCAGCTTAGTCCAGGGAAGGAGGGCTTTCTTT. The full variable domain, rest sourced from reference TRBV7-9 and TRBJ1-1, is DTGVSQNPRHKITKRGQNVTFRCDPISEHNRLYWYRQTLGQGPEFLTYFQNEAQLEKSRLLSDRFSAERPKGSFSTLEIQRTEQGDSAMYLCASSLVQGRRAFFGQGTRLTVV.

This chain uses TRBV7-2 with TRBJ2-5; D is perhaps TRBD2 (6 bases). The V end was cut by 2 bases, the J end by 1 base, with 14 bases between. The V gene's germline CDR1 is SGHTA and CDR2 FQGNSA. The CDR3 runs 16 residues. The CDR3 nucleotides read TGTGCCAGCAGCTTAATAGGTAGCGGACCCCAAGAGACCCAGTACTTC. Translated: CASSLIGSGPQETQYF. Together with reference TRBV7-2 and TRBJ2-5, the CDR3 gives the full variable domain: GAGVSQSPSNKVTEKGKDVELRCDPISGHTALYWYRQSLGQGLEFLIYFQGNSAPDKSGLPSDRFSAERTGGSVSTLTIQRTQQEDSAVYLCASSLIGSGPQETQYFGPGTRLLVL.